The present TCR beta chain was sequenced within a study of blood T cells in healthy people across ages (dated by TCRdb to between 2014 and 2017). Some background on the complete study: Template switching captured roughly one uniquely barcoded TCR beta cDNA molecule per two T cells in model experiments. Age-related changes in TCR beta repertoire diversity were measured in the study by deep sequencing normalized with unique cDNA molecular identifiers. Four age groups were formed from the donors: young (average 16 years), middle-aged (approximately 41), aged (62) and long-lived (less than 85). To avoid experimental bias, donors of different ages were randomly spread across the sequencing lanes. Two additional independent replicas of 1 million unique cDNA reads from the same blood draw were analyzed for two donors (one aged 18 to 29 and one aged 80 or older).

In the case of this clonotype: Its recognized antigen is unknown. Sequence at one end of the junction differs from germline and may be a read error.

The CDR3 spans 16 residues, from the cysteine through the phenylalanine. The kept DNA is CDR3 alone, 48 bases in frame from the first base. Library construction relied on 5' RACE. The run used an Illumina HiSeq 2500. A second PCR of about 6 to 12 cycles was run with a J-beta primer mix and a sample-barcoded 5' primer. A unique molecular identifier was introduced onto each TCR beta cDNA molecule by a template-switch 5' adaptor carrying 12 random nucleotides. Each sample yielded at least 2.5 million CDR3-containing paired-end reads. First-strand cDNA synthesis was performed from all RNA using the Mint cDNA synthesis kit, with priming by a TRBC-specific oligonucleotide. Following uracil-DNA glycosylase treatment, a first 18-cycle PCR with universal primers M1SS and BC2_uni_R was performed on all cDNA. In the paper's pipeline: For normalization, 1 million high-quality reads were randomly selected from each sample, with every read carrying a distinct molecular identifier. Instead of being binned into consensus sequences, reads with shared molecular identifiers were discarded. MiTCR, set to a Q25 quality threshold and the strictest error-elimination algorithm, was used for CDR3 identification, clonotype clustering and error correction. A nonparametric unseen species model with Euler transformation was used to estimate a lower bound on total TCR beta diversity. TCRdb ran its own pipeline on the public reads, namely fastp trimming at Q25 and MiXCR clone calling, and kept in-frame beta chains. One record per CDR3 amino acid sequence lists the most common genes and DNA. The V and J calls here are based on TCRdb, not the publication. For this sample there are approximately 800,000 distinct CDR3 sequences; about 36% appear just once. The ten biggest clones cover 10% to 15% of the sample.

What the work shows at the level of the full study, not this receptor alone: As age increased, observed TCR beta diversity per million T cells dropped in a roughly linear way, and a significant reduction was already evident by age 40. Total diversity estimates from one million sequenced T cells were considered lower bounds and underestimates. Because donor CMV infection status was unknown, age-related changes in expanded clonotypes were potentially confounded. Observed TCR beta diversity correlated strongly with the percentage of naive T cells measured by flow cytometry. Since profiling was done on bulk unsorted PBMCs, naive and antigen-experienced compartments could not be conclusively compared. Compared with the aged group, more naive CD4+ T cells, fewer expanded clones and increased TCR diversity were shown by the long-lived group, suggesting age selection.

The donors were 40 or so Caucasian individuals from Russia, aged roughly 6 to 90 years, who were systemically healthy. Each donor gave around 9.8 milliliters of peripheral blood, collected into EDTA-treated Vacutainer tubes. Ficoll-Paque density-gradient centrifugation was used to isolate PBMCs, with at least 7 million per sample. Trizol reagent was used to extract total RNA from the PBMCs, yielding at least 5.5 micrograms per sample. For every donor, flow cytometry on a PBMC aliquot measured the percentage of naive CD45RAhigh/CD27high T cells. The chain is assembled from TRBV12-3 or TRBV12-4 and TRBJ2-2, with a weak D call of TRBD2 (6 bases match). This receptor was obtained from a man between 18 and 29 years old in good health. Material: blood. CDR3 loop: CASSPAGTSVIGGLFF. Here is the DNA: TGTGCCAGCAGCCCAGCTGGGACTTCCGTTATCGGGGGGCTGTTTTTT.